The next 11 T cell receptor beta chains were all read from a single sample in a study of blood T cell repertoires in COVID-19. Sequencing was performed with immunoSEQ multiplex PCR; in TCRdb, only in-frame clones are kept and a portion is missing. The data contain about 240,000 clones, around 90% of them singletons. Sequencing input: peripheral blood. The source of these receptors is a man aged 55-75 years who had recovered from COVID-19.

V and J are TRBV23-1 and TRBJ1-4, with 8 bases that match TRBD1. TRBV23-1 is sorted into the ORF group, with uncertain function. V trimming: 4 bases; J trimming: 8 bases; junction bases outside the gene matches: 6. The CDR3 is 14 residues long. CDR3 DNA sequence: TGCGCCAGCAGTCCACAGGGGGAAGGAGAAAAACTGTTTTTT. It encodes CASSPQGEGEKLFF.

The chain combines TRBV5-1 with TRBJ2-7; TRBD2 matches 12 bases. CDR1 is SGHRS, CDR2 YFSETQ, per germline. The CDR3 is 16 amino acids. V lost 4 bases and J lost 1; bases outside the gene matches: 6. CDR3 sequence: CASSLPTSGGSYEQYF. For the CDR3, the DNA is TGCGCCAGCAGCCTACCGACTAGCGGGGGTTCCTACGAGCAGTACTTC.

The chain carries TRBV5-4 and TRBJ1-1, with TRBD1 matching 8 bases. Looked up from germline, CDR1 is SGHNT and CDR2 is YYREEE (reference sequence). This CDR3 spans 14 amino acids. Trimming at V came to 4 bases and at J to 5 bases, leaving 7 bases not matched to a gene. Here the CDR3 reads CASSDGQGETEAFF. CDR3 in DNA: TGTGCCAGCAGCGACGGACAGGGAGAGACTGAAGCTTTCTTT.

CDR3: CASSQLVDRPGSSYTF. As DNA, the CDR3 is TGCGCCAGCAGCCAACTAGTGGACAGGCCGGGTAGCAGCTACACCTTC. The chain is built from TRBV4-1 and TRBJ1-2, with 7 bases fitting TRBD1. The CDR3 sequence is 16 residues long. J lost 9 bases, V lost 2 bases, and 15 bases had no gene match. CDR1 and CDR2 (germline): MGHRA, YSYEKL.

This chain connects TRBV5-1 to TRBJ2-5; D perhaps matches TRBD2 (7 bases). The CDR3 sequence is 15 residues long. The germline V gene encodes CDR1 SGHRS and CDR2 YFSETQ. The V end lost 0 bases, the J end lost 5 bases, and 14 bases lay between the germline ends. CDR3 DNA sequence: TGCGCCAGCAGCTTGGTCGGCGGGGGCGGGGAGACCCAGTACTTC. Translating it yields CASSLVGGGGETQYF.

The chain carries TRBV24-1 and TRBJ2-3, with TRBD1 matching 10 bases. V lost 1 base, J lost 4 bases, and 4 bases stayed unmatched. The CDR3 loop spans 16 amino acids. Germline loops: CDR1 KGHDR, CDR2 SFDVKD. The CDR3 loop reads CATSDFRQGAPDTQYF. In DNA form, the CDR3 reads TGTGCCACCAGTGATTTTCGACAGGGGGCACCAGATACGCAGTATTTT.

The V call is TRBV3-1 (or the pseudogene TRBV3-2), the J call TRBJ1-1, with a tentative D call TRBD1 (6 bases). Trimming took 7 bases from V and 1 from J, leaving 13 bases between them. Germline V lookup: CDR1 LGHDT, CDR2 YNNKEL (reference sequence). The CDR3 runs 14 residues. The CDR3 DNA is TGTGCCAGCAACCGGGGGGGGGCGAACACTGAAGCTTTCTTT. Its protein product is CASNRGGANTEAFF.

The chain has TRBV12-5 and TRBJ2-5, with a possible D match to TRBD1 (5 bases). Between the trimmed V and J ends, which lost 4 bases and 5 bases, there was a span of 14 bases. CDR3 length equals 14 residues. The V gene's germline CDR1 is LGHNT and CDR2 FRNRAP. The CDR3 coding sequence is TGTGCTAGTGGTTCCGTGCGAGCAGGGGAGACCCAGTACTTC. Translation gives CASGSVRAGETQYF.

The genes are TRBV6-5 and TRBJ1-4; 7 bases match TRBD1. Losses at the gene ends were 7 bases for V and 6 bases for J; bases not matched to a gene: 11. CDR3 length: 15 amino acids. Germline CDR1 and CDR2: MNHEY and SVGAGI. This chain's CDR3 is CASNSRGIRDEKLFF. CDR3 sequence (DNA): TGTGCCAGCAACTCCAGGGGGATAAGGGATGAAAAACTGTTTTTT.

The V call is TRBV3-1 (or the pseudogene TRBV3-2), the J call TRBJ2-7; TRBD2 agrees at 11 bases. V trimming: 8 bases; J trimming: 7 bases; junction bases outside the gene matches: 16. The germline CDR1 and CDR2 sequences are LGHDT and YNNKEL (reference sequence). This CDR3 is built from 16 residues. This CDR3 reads CASFNSGGAQGSEQYF. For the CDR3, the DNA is TGTGCCAGCTTTAATAGCGGGGGGGCCCAGGGATCGGAGCAGTACTTC.

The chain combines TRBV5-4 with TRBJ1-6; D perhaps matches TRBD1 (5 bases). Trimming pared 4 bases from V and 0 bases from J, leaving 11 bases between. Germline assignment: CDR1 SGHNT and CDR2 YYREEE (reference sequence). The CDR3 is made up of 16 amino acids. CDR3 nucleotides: TGTGCCAGCAGCCGGGACTACAGCTCCTATAATTCACCCCTCCACTTT. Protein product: CASSRDYSSYNSPLHF.